Listed below are T cell receptor beta chains from one sample, sequenced in a study of primary melanoma T cells and metastatic recurrence. This table comes from immunoSEQ multiplex PCR, and its TCRdb copy is limited to in-frame clones, with some not included. The sample lists approximately 210 clones, 79% occurring once. The sample taken for sequencing was melanoma tumor tissue. These receptors came from a human donor with melanoma. CDR3s include the opening cysteine and the closing phenylalanine or tryptophan. Fields, in order: J gene, V gene, D gene, clone size, CDR3 DNA, CDR3 protein. The D gene is left open where the match is weak. Only some rows state a clone size, as once, few, many or a class for expanded clones.

TRBJ2-1 | TRBV16 | TRBD1 | - | TGTGCCAGCAGCCAATCCGAGGGGGCCCTCAATCAGCAGTTCTTC | CASSQSEGALNQQFF
TRBJ2-3 | TRBV5-1 | - | - | TGCGCCAGCAGCGGAGGACAGGGAGGGACAGATACGCAGTATTTT | CASSGGQGGTDTQYF
TRBJ2-3 | TRBV7-2 | - | once | TGTGCCAGCAGCCAGACCCGGGTCGATACGCAGTATTTT | CASSQTRVDTQYF
TRBJ2-2 | TRBV29-1 | - | - | TGCAGCGTTGGGGCGGGTACAACCGGGGAGCTGTTTTTT | CSVGAGTTGELFF
TRBJ2-6 | TRBV11-3 | - | few | TGTGCCAGCAGCTCCGGTCCCGGGACATTCTCCCTTTCTGGGGCCAACGTCCTGACTTTC | CASSSGPGTFSLSGANVLTF
TRBJ2-5 | TRBV29-1 | - | - | TGCAGCGTGAACCCGACAGGAGTAGGAGAGACCCAGTACTTC | CSVNPTGVGETQYF
TRBJ2-7 | TRBV11-3 | TRBD2 | - | TGTGCCAGCAGCTTGGTACCGGCGGGAGGAATCCACGAGCAGTACTTC | CASSLVPAGGIHEQYF
TRBJ2-7 | TRBV6-1 | - | - | TGTGCCAGCAGTGAAGATCTACCACTATCCTACGAGCAGTACTTC | CASSEDLPLSYEQYF
TRBJ2-6 | TRBV29-1 | - | - | TGCAGCGCCTTAGTGGGTTGGGTCTCTGGGGCCAACGTCCTGACTTTC | CSALVGWVSGANVLTF
TRBJ1-2 | TRBV14 | - | - | TGTGCCAGCAGCCAAGCTGTCAGGTCTGGCTACACCTTC | CASSQAVRSGYTF
TRBJ1-3 | TRBV6-8 | - | - | TGTGCCAGCAGGCGGGAAATTTTTCCTGGAAACACCATATATTTT | CASRREIFPGNTIYF
TRBJ1-1 | TRBV12-5 | TRBD1 | - | TGTGCTAGTGGTCAGACAGGGACGAACACTGAAGCTTTCTTT | CASGQTGTNTEAFF
TRBJ2-5 | TRBV29-1 | TRBD1 | - | TGCAGCGTCTTGACAGGGGCCCCAGAGACCCAGTACTTC | CSVLTGAPETQYF
TRBJ1-1 | TRBV6-8 | - | - | TGTGCCAGCAGCCAGAGGGGCATGGGAACTGAAGCTTTCTTT | CASSQRGMGTEAFF
TRBJ1-1 | TRBV7-4 | - | - | TGTGCCAGCAGCCCTTTCACGGGGACTGAAGCTTTCTTT | CASSPFTGTEAFF
TRBJ2-7 | TRBV5-1 | - | - | TGCGCCAGCAGCTTCGTTGTTGGTTCGGACGAGCAGTACTTC | CASSFVVGSDEQYF
TRBJ1-1 | TRBV29-1 | - | - | TGCAGCGTTGCAACGAGGCAAACTGAAGCTTTCTTT | CSVATRQTEAFF
TRBJ2-2 | TRBV6-8 | - | hyperexpanded | TGTGCCACCTATGGCCTGGGAATAGGTTTCTCCGGGGAGCTGTTTTTT | CATYGLGIGFSGELFF
TRBJ2-1 | TRBV7-7 | TRBD1 | - | TGTGCCAGCAGCTTGGGGGGACAGGGGCTGGAAGGGCAGTTCTTC | CASSLGGQGLEGQFF
TRBJ2-1 | TRBV19 | TRBD2 | - | TGTGCCAGTAGTATAGTCCTCGGGACTACTGCTTACAATGAGCAGTTCTTC | CASSIVLGTTAYNEQFF
TRBJ2-3 | TRBV5-1 | - | once | TGCGCCAGCAGCTTGGAAGGGAAGCGGGGCACAGATACGCAGTATTTT | CASSLEGKRGTDTQYF
TRBJ2-2 | TRBV15 | - | once | TGTGCCACCAGCAGACAGGGCGACACCGGGGAGCTGTTTTTT | CATSRQGDTGELFF
TRBJ2-3 | TRBV6-8 | TRBD1 | - | TGTGCCAGCAGAAACAGGGACAGATTCACAGATACGCAGTATTTT | CASRNRDRFTDTQYF
TRBJ2-7 | TRBV11-3 | TRBD2 | - | TGTGCCAGCAGCCCGGGACTAGCGGGAGAGGACGAGCAGTACTTC | CASSPGLAGEDEQYF
TRBJ2-5 | TRBV19 | - | - | TGTGCCAGTAGTGCCACCGCCAACCAAGAGACCCAGTACTTC | CASSATANQETQYF
TRBJ1-1 | TRBV28 | - | - | TGTGCCAGCAGTAACTTGGGGAGATCAGCTTTCTTT | CASSNLGRSAFF